These 8 T cell receptor beta chains were all obtained from the same sample, sequenced in a study of blood T cell repertoires in COVID-19. Data came from immunoSEQ multiplex PCR; TCRdb stores just in-frame clones and leaves some out. Of roughly 150,000 clones in the sample, 84% were seen once. Sequencing input: peripheral blood. The receptors were sampled from a woman aged 45-59 years in a cohort sampled during active or convalescent COVID-19.

The chain employs TRBV6-5 and TRBJ1-2, with D perhaps TRBD1 (6 bases). Germline CDR1 is MNHEY and CDR2 is SVGAGI. This CDR3 spans 16 amino acids. V gave up 0 bases and J gave up 0 bases, with 11 bases separating them. The CDR3 bases are TGTGCCAGCAGTTACTCGAGGGACACCGCTAACTATGGCTACACCTTC. Translation gives CASSYSRDTANYGYTF.

V and J are TRBV7-2 and TRBJ2-1, with D possibly being TRBD1 (6 bases). The V gene lost 6 bases and the J gene lost 8 bases, with 17 bases spanning the gap. The CDR3 consists of 14 residues. Germline values: CDR1 SGHTA, CDR2 FQGNSA. The CDR3 loop reads CASRRDIRGDEQFF. In DNA form, the CDR3 reads TGTGCCAGCAGAAGGGACATTCGAGGGGATGAGCAGTTCTTC.

The chain joins TRBV27 to TRBJ2-3; D not certain. Trimming stripped 0 bases from V and 0 bases from J, with 4 bases between. Germline CDR1 reads MNHEY; CDR2 reads SMNVEV (reference sequence). This CDR3 comprises 14 residues. CDR3 DNA: TGTGCCAGCAGTTTATCGCAGAGCACAGATACGCAGTATTTT. Translated: CASSLSQSTDTQYF.

This chain uses TRBV9 with TRBJ2-6; D ambiguous. The CDR3 runs 15 residues. Looked up from germline, CDR1 is SGDLS and CDR2 is YYNGEE. Trimming left V 3 bases short and J 0 bases short, with 7 bases between. The DNA of the CDR3 is TGTGCCAGCAGCGGTTATCGCTCTGGGGCCAACGTCCTGACTTTC. Its protein product is CASSGYRSGANVLTF.

This clone was detected once. The V call is TRBV7-6, the J call TRBJ1-6; D is undetermined. This CDR3 region has 16 residues. CDR1 is SGHVS and CDR2 is FNYEAQ in the germline V gene. Trimming stripped 5 bases from V and 2 bases from J, with 13 bases between. This CDR3 is CASSHGARAYNSPLHF. The DNA of the CDR3 is TGTGCCAGCAGCCACGGAGCTCGGGCCTATAATTCACCCCTCCACTTT.

This chain uses TRBV5-8 with TRBJ2-5; 7 bases agree with TRBD1. V lost 6 bases and J lost 4; bases outside the gene matches: 9. This CDR3 is 14 amino acids long. CDR1 is SGHTS, CDR2 YDEGEE, per germline. The CDR3 loop reads CASNEGARGETQYF. In DNA, the CDR3 is TGTGCCAGCAACGAGGGGGCGAGGGGAGAGACCCAGTACTTC.

CDR3 region: CASSPGDRPLGNQPQHF. The CDR3 bases are TGTGCCAGCAGCCCTGGGGACAGGCCTTTGGGCAATCAGCCCCAGCATTTT. The chain uses TRBV21-1 and TRBJ1-5; the D call of TRBD1 is as the table states it, not checked on the DNA. TRBV21-1 is an annotated pseudogene. The CDR3 sequence is 17 residues long.

The rearrangement joins TRBV7-3 to TRBJ2-1; 9 nucleotides match TRBD2. There are 15 residues in the CDR3. The germline CDR1 and CDR2 sequences are SGHTA and FQGTGA. Trimming at V came to 2 bases and at J to 4 bases, leaving 3 bases not matched to a gene. In DNA form, the CDR3 reads TGTGCCAGCAGCTTAGAAGCGGGGGGTTACAATGAGCAGTTCTTC. Protein sequence: CASSLEAGGYNEQFF.